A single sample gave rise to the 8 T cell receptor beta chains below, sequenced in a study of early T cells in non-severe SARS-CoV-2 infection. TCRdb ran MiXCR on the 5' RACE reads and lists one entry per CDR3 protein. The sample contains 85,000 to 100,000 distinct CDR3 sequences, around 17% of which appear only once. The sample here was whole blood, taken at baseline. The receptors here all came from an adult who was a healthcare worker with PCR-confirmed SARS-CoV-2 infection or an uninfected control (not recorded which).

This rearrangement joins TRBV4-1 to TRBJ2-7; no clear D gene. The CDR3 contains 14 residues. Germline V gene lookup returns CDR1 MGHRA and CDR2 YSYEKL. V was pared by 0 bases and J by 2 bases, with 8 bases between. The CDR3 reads CASSQELAPYEQYF. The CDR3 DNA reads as TGCGCCAGCAGCCAAGAACTGGCCCCCTACGAGCAGTACTTC.

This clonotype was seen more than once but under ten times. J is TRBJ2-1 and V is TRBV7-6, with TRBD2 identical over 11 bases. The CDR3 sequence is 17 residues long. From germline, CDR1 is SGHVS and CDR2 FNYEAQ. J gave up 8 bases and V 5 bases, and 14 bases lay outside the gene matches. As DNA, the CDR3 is TGTGCCAGCAGCCAGCGGGGACTAGCGGTTAGGAGGGATGAGCAGTTCTTC. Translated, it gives CASSQRGLAVRRDEQFF.

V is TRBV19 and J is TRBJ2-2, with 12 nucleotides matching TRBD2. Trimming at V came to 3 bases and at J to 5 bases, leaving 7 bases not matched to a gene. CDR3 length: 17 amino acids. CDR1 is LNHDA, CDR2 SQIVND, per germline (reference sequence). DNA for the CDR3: TGTGCCAGTAGTATTTCTAGCGGGAGGGCCATAACCGGGGAGCTGTTTTTT. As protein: CASSISSGRAITGELFF.

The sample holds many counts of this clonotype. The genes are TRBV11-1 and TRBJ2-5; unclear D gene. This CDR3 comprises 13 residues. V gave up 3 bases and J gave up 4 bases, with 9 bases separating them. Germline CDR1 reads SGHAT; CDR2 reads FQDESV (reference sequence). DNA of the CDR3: TGTGCCAGCAGCTTTCAGCCCCCAGAGACCCAGTACTTC. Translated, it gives CASSFQPPETQYF.

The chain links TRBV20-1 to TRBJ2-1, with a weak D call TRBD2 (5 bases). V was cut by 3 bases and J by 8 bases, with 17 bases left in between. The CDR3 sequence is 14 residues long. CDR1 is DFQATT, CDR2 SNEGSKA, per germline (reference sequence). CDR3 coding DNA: TGCAGTGCTAGTTCGGGGTTTCTAGGATATGAGCAGTTCTTC. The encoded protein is CSASSGFLGYEQFF.

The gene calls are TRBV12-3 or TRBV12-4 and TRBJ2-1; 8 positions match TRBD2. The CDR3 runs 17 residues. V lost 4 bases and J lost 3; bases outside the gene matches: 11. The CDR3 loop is CASSSRASGRGYNEQFF. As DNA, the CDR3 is TGTGCCAGCAGTTCTCGGGCTAGCGGGCGGGGCTACAATGAGCAGTTCTTC.

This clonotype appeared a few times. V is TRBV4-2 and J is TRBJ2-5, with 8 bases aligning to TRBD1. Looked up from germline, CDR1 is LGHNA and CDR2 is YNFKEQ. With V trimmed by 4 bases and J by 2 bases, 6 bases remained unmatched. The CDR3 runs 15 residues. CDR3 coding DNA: TGTGCCAGCAGCCCAGGGGGCGTCGGGCAAGAGACCCAGTACTTC. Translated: CASSPGGVGQETQYF.

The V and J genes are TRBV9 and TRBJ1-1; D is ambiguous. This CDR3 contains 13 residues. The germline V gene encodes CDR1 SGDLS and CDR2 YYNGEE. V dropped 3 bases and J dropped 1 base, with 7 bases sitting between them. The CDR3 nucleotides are TGTGCCAGCAGCGCCGGACCGAACACTGAAGCTTTCTTT. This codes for CASSAGPNTEAFF.